These 30 T cell receptor beta chains came from one sample sequenced in a study of early T cells in non-severe SARS-CoV-2 infection. Using its own MiXCR run on the 5' RACE reads, TCRdb lists one record per CDR3 protein. This table has over 30,000 distinct CDR3 sequences, 4.5% to 5% appearing once. The specimen was whole blood. The receptors originated from an adult who was a healthcare worker with PCR-confirmed SARS-CoV-2 infection or an uninfected control (not recorded which).

This clonotype occurred a few times. The rearrangement joins TRBV12-3 or TRBV12-4 to TRBJ1-2; D might be TRBD1 (5 bases). Trimming left V 3 bases short and J 6 bases short, with 23 bases between. This CDR3 is 17 amino acids long. The chain's CDR3 is CASSFQRSRRRENGYTF. CDR3 bases: TGTGCCAGCAGTTTTCAGAGGAGTCGGCGCAGGGAGAATGGCTACACCTTC.

A few counts support this clonotype. The chain uses TRBV7-9 and TRBJ1-2; TRBD1 might be the D (5 bases). The ends were cut back, 1 base at V and 6 bases at J, with 6 bases in the middle. CDR3 length: 12 residues. Germline values: CDR1 SEHNR, CDR2 FQNEAQ (reference sequence). CDR3 region: CASSLEGHGYTF. CDR3 in DNA: TGTGCCAGCAGCTTAGAGGGGCATGGCTACACCTTC.

Within the sample, this clonotype is medium-sized. This sequence joins TRBV7-3 and TRBJ1-1, with TRBD1 matching over 9 bases. CDR3 size: 17 residues. Trimming removed 0 bases from V and 5 bases from J; junction bases left unmatched: 10. CDR1 and CDR2 from the germline V gene are SGHTA and FQGTGA. The CDR3 DNA is TGTGCCAGCAGCTTAACCCCCTTACAGGGGGCAAGGACTGAAGCTTTCTTT. Residues: CASSLTPLQGARTEAFF.

This clonotype was detected ten times or more. The chain carries TRBV5-1 and TRBJ2-5; D assignment may be TRBD1 or TRBD2 (5 bases each). Looked up from germline, CDR1 is SGHRS and CDR2 is YFSETQ. This CDR3 has 14 residues. The V end was cut by 8 bases, the J end by 5 bases, with 19 bases between. CDR3 sequence reads: CASSPAREKETQYF. The CDR3 DNA reads as TGCGCCAGTTCTCCCGCCAGGGAGAAGGAGACCCAGTACTTC.

The CDR3 reads CASSPELAENYNEQFF. CDR3 nucleotide sequence: TGTGCCAGCAGTCCAGAACTAGCGGAAAATTACAATGAGCAGTTCTTC. The rearrangement uses TRBV6-2 or TRBV6-3 and TRBJ2-1; TRBD2 agrees at 8 bases. The J segment lost 4 bases and the V segment lost 5 bases, leaving 10 bases of the junction unmatched. From germline, CDR1 is MNHEY and CDR2 SVGEGT. This CDR3 contains 16 residues.

This clonotype has at least ten counts. The chain has TRBV5-4 and TRBJ2-1, with D possibly called TRBD1 or TRBD2 (5 bases each). V shed 4 bases and J shed 7 bases, with 9 bases lying between them. The CDR3 extends over 12 amino acids. Germline V gene data show CDR1 as SGHNT and CDR2 as YYREEE (reference sequence). The CDR3 bases are TGTGCCAGCAGCCCTGGGGGAAATGAGCAGTTCTTC. It codes for CASSPGGNEQFF.

This clonotype was recorded a few times. The chain combines TRBV10-3 with TRBJ1-6; D call uncertain. The germline V gene has CDR1 ENHRY and CDR2 SYGVKD. Trimming shortened V by 7 bases and J by 7 bases, and 14 bases separated the two germline ends. This CDR3 is 14 amino acids long. CDR3: CAITPAPENSPLHF. The CDR3 DNA reads as TGTGCCATCACCCCAGCCCCGGAAAATTCACCCCTCCACTTT.

This clonotype was seen many times. The rearrangement uses TRBV7-9 and TRBJ2-7; perhaps TRBD1 as D (6 bases). V was trimmed by 5 bases and J by 0 bases, leaving 11 bases between them. Germline V gene sequence: CDR1 SEHNR, CDR2 FQNEAQ (reference sequence). The CDR3 loop spans 14 amino acids. The CDR3 protein is CASSRLDSSYEQYF. CDR3 coding DNA: TGTGCCAGCAGCCGCTTGGACAGCTCCTACGAGCAGTACTTC.

J is TRBJ2-1 and V is TRBV15; no firm D call. This CDR3 is built from 13 residues. With 2 bases removed from V and 9 bases from J, the gap between germline ends came to 11 bases. Germline V lookup: CDR1 LNHNV, CDR2 YYDKDF (reference sequence). This chain's CDR3 is CATSRITAGEQFF. CDR3 DNA sequence: TGTGCCACCAGCAGAATTACAGCCGGTGAGCAGTTCTTC.

This clonotype was observed at least ten times. V and J are TRBV19 and TRBJ1-5, with TRBD1 matching over 9 bases. CDR3 length: 15 residues. Germline trimming cut 5 bases from V and 4 bases from J; bases unmatched to any gene: 6. Germline V gene data show CDR1 as LNHDA and CDR2 as SQIVND (reference sequence). In nucleotides, the CDR3 is TGTGCCAGTAGTCAGGGACAGGGAATAAATCAGCCCCAGCATTTT. Translating it yields CASSQGQGINQPQHF.

In this sample, this clonotype turned up many times. The CDR3 is CASSQELNTEAFF. CDR3 coding DNA: TGTGCCAGCAGCCAAGAACTGAACACTGAAGCTTTCTTT. The V gene is TRBV14, the J gene TRBJ1-1; the D is unclear. From germline, CDR1 is SGHDN and CDR2 FVKESK. This CDR3 has 13 residues. V lost 0 bases and J 0 bases, leaving 2 bases between the germline ends.

This clonotype has a handful of counts. This chain connects TRBV7-2 to TRBJ2-5, with D perhaps matching TRBD1 (5 bases). From germline, CDR1 is SGHTA and CDR2 FQGNSA. Trimming pared 5 bases from V and 5 bases from J, leaving 9 bases between. The CDR3 totals 12 residues. The CDR3, as DNA: TGTGCCAGCAGCCAGGGTGGGGAGACCCAGTACTTC. Translating it yields CASSQGGETQYF.

The chain has TRBV9 and TRBJ1-1; TRBD1 matches 7 bases. The CDR3 contains 14 residues. Germline CDR1 is SGDLS and CDR2 is YYNGEE. The V gene end was trimmed by 0 bases and the J gene end by 2 bases; junction bases not matched to a gene: 1. The CDR3: CASSVAGGNTEAFF. The DNA of the CDR3 is TGTGCCAGCAGCGTAGCAGGGGGTAACACTGAAGCTTTCTTT.

The chain recombines TRBV6-5 with TRBJ2-7, with TRBD1 identical over 7 bases. Germline CDR1 and CDR2: MNHEY and SVGAGI. CDR3 length equals 16 residues. V trimming: 6 bases; J trimming: 3 bases; junction bases outside the gene matches: 14. CDR3 sequence: CASSLLSSTGSYEQYF. CDR3 coding DNA: TGTGCCAGCAGCTTATTATCCTCGACAGGGAGCTACGAGCAGTACTTC.

This clonotype was counted ten times or more. The chain has TRBV27 and TRBJ2-7, with D maybe TRBD1 (6 bases). The CDR3 covers 16 residues. The germline CDR1 and CDR2 sequences are MNHEY and SMNVEV (reference sequence). The ends were cut back, 3 bases at V and 1 base at J, with 16 bases in the middle. DNA for the CDR3: TGTGCCAGCAGTTTTGATACGACAGGTCAATCCTACGAGCAGTACTTC. Amino acids: CASSFDTTGQSYEQYF.

The sample holds a few counts of this clonotype. The chain links TRBV5-5 to TRBJ1-5, with D hard to call. There are 14 residues in the CDR3. V shed 0 bases and J shed 0 bases, with 4 bases lying between them. Germline V gives CDR1 SGHKS, CDR2 YYEKEE (reference sequence). The chain's CDR3 is CASSLAHSNQPQHF. CDR3 bases: TGTGCCAGCAGCTTGGCACATAGCAATCAGCCCCAGCATTTT. The variable domain in full, completed from reference TRBV5-5 and TRBJ1-5, reads DAGVTQSPTHLIKTRGQQVTLRCSPISGHKSVSWYQQVLGQGPQFIFQYYEKEERGRGNFPDRFSARQFPNYSSELNVNALLLGDSALYLCASSLAHSNQPQHFGDGTRLSIL.

This clonotype ranks as medium-sized. V is TRBV7-6 and J is TRBJ1-3, with D possibly matching TRBD1 (5 bases). The germline CDR1 and CDR2 sequences are SGHVS and FNYEAQ. Trimming stripped 5 bases from V and 0 bases from J, with 8 bases between. This CDR3 comprises 14 residues. CDR3 loop: CASSPTVSGNTIYF. The CDR3 coding sequence is TGTGCCAGCAGCCCGACAGTCTCTGGAAACACCATATATTTT. Together with reference TRBV7-6 and TRBJ1-3, the CDR3 gives the full variable domain: GAGVSQSPRYKVTKRGQDVALRCDPISGHVSLYWYRQALGQGPEFLTYFNYEAQQDKSGLPNDRFSAERPEGSISTLTIQRTEQRDSAMYRCASSPTVSGNTIYFGEGSWLTVV.

The chain couples TRBV11-2 to TRBJ2-2; D may be TRBD1 (6 bases). Germline V gives CDR1 SGHAT, CDR2 FQNNGV. The length of the CDR3 is 15 residues. Between the trimmed V and J ends, which lost 5 bases and 4 bases, there was a span of 14 bases. The CDR3 region is CASSPWTETTGELFF. The DNA for the CDR3 is TGTGCCAGCAGCCCCTGGACAGAAACCACCGGGGAGCTGTTTTTT.

The genes are TRBV5-4 and TRBJ2-2; unclear D gene. Per germline, CDR1 SGHNT and CDR2 YYREEE (reference sequence). This CDR3 is 16 amino acids long. V lost 4 bases and J lost 0, with 13 bases in between. The CDR3 is CASSRTTRTNTGELFF. CDR3 sequence (DNA): TGTGCCAGCAGCCGTACGACACGAACGAACACCGGGGAGCTGTTTTTT.

J is TRBJ2-5 and V is TRBV7-9, with 10 bases fitting TRBD2. Germline CDR1 reads SEHNR; CDR2 reads FQNEAQ (reference sequence). V was clipped by 5 bases and J by 0 bases; unmatched bases: 3. The CDR3 runs 15 residues. The CDR3 nucleotides are TGTGCCAGCAGCGACGGACTAGCGGACCAAGAGACCCAGTACTTC. This codes for CASSDGLADQETQYF.

This clonotype occurred many times. The chain employs TRBV5-1 and TRBJ2-5; perhaps TRBD2 as D (6 bases). CDR3 length: 14 amino acids. V lost 2 bases, J lost 2 bases, and 10 bases lay in between. Germline values: CDR1 SGHRS, CDR2 YFSETQ. The CDR3 reads CASSFVDYQETQYF. The CDR3 DNA sequence: TGCGCCAGCAGCTTTGTGGACTATCAAGAGACCCAGTACTTC.

This clonotype was counted at least ten times. This chain connects TRBV29-1 to TRBJ2-1, with 7 bases aligning to TRBD1. The CDR3 has 14 residues. J was trimmed by 0 bases and V by 4 bases; bases with no gene match: 3. From germline, CDR1 is SQVTM and CDR2 ANQGSEA. The CDR3 spells CSVVDRSSYNEQFF. In DNA, the CDR3 is TGCAGCGTTGTGGACAGGAGCTCCTACAATGAGCAGTTCTTC.

The chain recombines TRBV7-9 with TRBJ2-1, with a possible D match to TRBD1 (6 bases). Germline CDR1 and CDR2: SEHNR and FQNEAQ (reference sequence). The CDR3 consists of 12 residues. Trimming shortened V by 5 bases and J by 7 bases, and 9 bases separated the two germline ends. The CDR3 DNA is TGTGCCAGCAGCCCGACAGGAAATGAGCAGTTCTTC. It encodes CASSPTGNEQFF.

A word on this clonotype: Compared with germline, one end of the junction differs, possibly owing to a read error. Here the CDR3 DNA reads TGTGCCAGCACTTTAAACGGAAACACCATATATTTT. Translated: CASTLNGNTIYF. This sequence joins TRBV28 and TRBJ1-3, with D unclear. The CDR3 consists of 12 residues. Per germline, CDR1 MDHEN and CDR2 SYDVKM.

This clonotype showed up many times. This chain joins TRBV7-8 and TRBJ1-3, with D tentatively TRBD1 (5 bases). Trimming removed 3 bases from V and 7 bases from J, with 10 bases in between. This CDR3 has 13 amino acids. Per the germline V gene, CDR1 is SGHVS and CDR2 is FQNEAQ. CDR3 coding DNA: TGTGCCAGCAGCTTGGGACCGTATAACACCATATATTTT. Translation gives CASSLGPYNTIYF.

This clonotype is medium-sized (0.01 to 0.1%) in the sample. This chain uses TRBV5-4 with TRBJ2-3; the match to TRBD2 covers 7 bases. V lost 4 bases to trimming and J lost 2 bases; unmatched junction nucleotides: 4. The germline gives CDR1 SGHNT, CDR2 YYREEE (reference sequence). This CDR3 contains 14 residues. The CDR3 DNA reads as TGTGCCAGCAGCCGGAGCGGGACCACAGATACGCAGTATTTT. Translated, it gives CASSRSGTTDTQYF.

CDR3 DNA sequence: TGTGCCAGCAGCCTTCATCAAGAGACCCAGTACTTC. Protein sequence: CASSLHQETQYF. V is TRBV6-6 and J is TRBJ2-5; D uncertain. V shed 6 bases and J shed 2 bases, with 7 bases lying between them. There are 12 residues in the CDR3. The germline gives CDR1 MNHNY, CDR2 SVGAGI (reference sequence).

This clonotype has a handful of counts. This sequence joins TRBV30 and TRBJ1-4, with D possibly being TRBD1 (5 bases). Germline V CDR1 and CDR2: GTSNPN, SVGIG (reference sequence). The V end was cut by 3 bases, the J end by 0 bases, with 20 bases between. The CDR3 is made up of 18 amino acids. CDR3 nucleotides: TGTGCCTGGAGGGCTGGGACGCCGGAACCTGCAACTAATGAAAAACTGTTTTTT. Amino acid sequence: CAWRAGTPEPATNEKLFF.

The rearrangement links TRBV7-9 to TRBJ2-1; possibly TRBD1 for D (6 bases). V shed 6 bases and J shed 1 base, with 7 bases lying between them. Germline V gives CDR1 SEHNR, CDR2 FQNEAQ (reference sequence). CDR3 length equals 13 residues. The CDR3 is CASRQGSYNEQFF. CDR3 DNA: TGTGCCAGCAGACAGGGATCCTACAATGAGCAGTTCTTC.

This clonotype was counted ten times or more. The V call is TRBV3-1, the J call TRBJ1-2, with D possibly being TRBD1 (5 bases). The CDR3 has 14 amino acids. V was pared by 0 bases and J by 4 bases, with 9 bases between. Germline loops: CDR1 LGHDT, CDR2 YNNKEL (reference sequence). The chain's CDR3 is CASSQDTGGYGYTF. In nucleotides, the CDR3 is TGTGCCAGCAGCCAAGATACCGGGGGCTATGGCTACACCTTC. Full variable domain (outside the CDR3, taken from reference TRBV3-1 and TRBJ1-2): DTAVSQTPKYLVTQMGNDKSIKCEQNLGHDTMYWYKQDSKKFLKIMFSYNNKELIINETVPNRFSPKSPDKAHLNLHINSLELGDSAVYFCASSQDTGGYGYTFGSGTRLTVV.